Listed below are T cell receptor beta chains from one sample, sequenced in a study of control samples from healthy donors and cancer patients. TCRdb keeps only in-frame clones here, not all; method: immunoSEQ multiplex PCR. The sample has 90,000 to 100,000 clones, 75% to 85% seen once; the top ten hold over 9.5%. What was sequenced was blood. The receptor source for this set is a woman between 25 and 40 years old in good health. CDR3s leave out the opening cysteine and the closing phenylalanine or tryptophan. The D gene is left open where the match is weak.

d_call: .
j_call: TRBJ1-2
v_call: TRBV2
cdr3_aa: ASSDRGGYGYT

d_call: .
j_call: TRBJ1-2
v_call: TRBV29-1
cdr3_aa: SVEEQGGGYGYT

d_call: .
j_call: TRBJ1-1
v_call: TRBV7-6
cdr3_aa: ASSSTSTNTEAF

d_call: .
j_call: TRBJ1-4
v_call: TRBV5-6
cdr3_aa: ASSLWLGVWANEKLF

d_call: TRBD2
j_call: TRBJ2-5
v_call: TRBV10-3
cdr3_aa: AISFGGAEETQY

d_call: TRBD1
j_call: TRBJ2-7
v_call: TRBV10-2
cdr3_aa: ATSRTGTYEQY

d_call: TRBD1
j_call: TRBJ2-2
v_call: TRBV15
cdr3_aa: ATSRRVTGGNTGELF

d_call: TRBD2
j_call: TRBJ2-5
v_call: TRBV10-2
cdr3_aa: ASSEGGGAGETQY

d_call: TRBD1
j_call: TRBJ2-3
v_call: TRBV19
cdr3_aa: ASSAGTGTYTDTQY

d_call: .
j_call: TRBJ1-1
v_call: TRBV7-8
cdr3_aa: ASSLTVMNTEAF

d_call: .
j_call: TRBJ2-3
v_call: TRBV6-4
cdr3_aa: ASSKQKSTDTQY

d_call: .
j_call: TRBJ2-3
v_call: TRBV4-1
cdr3_aa: ASSQEKAGRKADTQY

d_call: .
j_call: TRBJ1-1
v_call: TRBV30
cdr3_aa: AWGGRIEAF

d_call: .
j_call: TRBJ2-2
v_call: TRBV10-2
cdr3_aa: ASRRTGNTGELF

d_call: .
j_call: TRBJ2-5
v_call: TRBV11-2
cdr3_aa: ASSLGGVDTQY

d_call: .
j_call: TRBJ2-7
v_call: TRBV6-2/TRBV6-3
cdr3_aa: ASSYGGTYSYEQY

d_call: .
j_call: TRBJ1-5
v_call: TRBV10-2
cdr3_aa: ASRGRFLGELVHYQPQH

d_call: .
j_call: TRBJ1-6
v_call: TRBV24-1
cdr3_aa: ATSDPWRASSYNSPLH

d_call: .
j_call: TRBJ2-3
v_call: TRBV10-2
cdr3_aa: ASSDPGRGGFTDTQY

d_call: TRBD1
j_call: TRBJ1-2
v_call: TRBV12-3/TRBV12-4
cdr3_aa: ASSSTGEYGYT

d_call: .
j_call: TRBJ2-5
v_call: TRBV10-1
cdr3_aa: ASSDSGVQETQY

d_call: .
j_call: TRBJ1-1
v_call: TRBV5-1
cdr3_aa: ASSFSPDNSRNTEAF

d_call: TRBD2
j_call: TRBJ2-3
v_call: TRBV11-2
cdr3_aa: ASSSGGAGTDTQY

d_call: TRBD2
j_call: TRBJ2-1
v_call: TRBV25-1
cdr3_aa: ASKMAGGYNEQF

d_call: .
j_call: TRBJ2-5
v_call: TRBV19
cdr3_aa: ASSYNRGETQY

d_call: TRBD2
j_call: TRBJ2-4
v_call: TRBV11-2
cdr3_aa: ARSSGDPTHKNIQY

d_call: .
j_call: TRBJ2-3
v_call: TRBV5-4
cdr3_aa: ASSLDRGLTDTQY

d_call: .
j_call: TRBJ2-2
v_call: TRBV10-3
cdr3_aa: AISPNFDTANTGELF

d_call: TRBD1
j_call: TRBJ1-2
v_call: TRBV5-1
cdr3_aa: ASSPGQGLYGYT

d_call: .
j_call: TRBJ2-1
v_call: TRBV7-8
cdr3_aa: ASSLTGSPFNEQF

d_call: TRBD1
j_call: TRBJ1-6
v_call: TRBV18
cdr3_aa: ASSPQGGYNSPLH

d_call: .
j_call: TRBJ2-5
v_call: TRBV7-2
cdr3_aa: ASSLGGARRRETQY

d_call: .
j_call: TRBJ1-3
v_call: TRBV18
cdr3_aa: ASSPDSTPGNTIY

d_call: .
j_call: TRBJ1-1
v_call: TRBV6-1
cdr3_aa: ASSENWVGEGAF

d_call: .
j_call: TRBJ1-1
v_call: TRBV6-5
cdr3_aa: ASRPSTGLGTEAF

d_call: .
j_call: TRBJ1-6
v_call: TRBV2
cdr3_aa: ASSEVPSRTNNSPLH

d_call: .
j_call: TRBJ1-1
v_call: TRBV6-7
cdr3_aa: ASSYWEGDTEAF

d_call: TRBD1
j_call: TRBJ1-4
v_call: TRBV12-5
cdr3_aa: ASGPGQGASNEKLF

d_call: TRBD1
j_call: TRBJ2-3
v_call: TRBV29-1
cdr3_aa: SAPTGGRTDTQY

d_call: .
j_call: TRBJ1-1
v_call: TRBV6-5
cdr3_aa: ASSPTGWNTEAF

d_call: .
j_call: TRBJ1-1
v_call: TRBV3-1/TRBV3-2
cdr3_aa: ASSQGTEAF

d_call: TRBD2
j_call: TRBJ2-7
v_call: TRBV13
cdr3_aa: ASSFLGGGQAYEQY

d_call: .
j_call: TRBJ1-6
v_call: TRBV27
cdr3_aa: ASRGVNSPLH

d_call: .
j_call: TRBJ1-2
v_call: TRBV5-4
cdr3_aa: ASSSPGLRYGYT

d_call: .
j_call: TRBJ1-1
v_call: TRBV2
cdr3_aa: ASILSAGRGNTEAF

d_call: TRBD1
j_call: TRBJ1-1
v_call: TRBV5-1
cdr3_aa: ASSYTPGQETEAF

d_call: .
j_call: TRBJ1-1
v_call: TRBV7-3
cdr3_aa: ASSLNTGQRAF

d_call: TRBD1
j_call: TRBJ2-7
v_call: TRBV7-2
cdr3_aa: ASSGTGYEQY

d_call: TRBD1
j_call: TRBJ1-2
v_call: TRBV10-2
cdr3_aa: ASSEGTGLLAGGYT

d_call: .
j_call: TRBJ1-6
v_call: TRBV27
cdr3_aa: ASSLMGSSYNSPLH

d_call: .
j_call: TRBJ1-3
v_call: TRBV9
cdr3_aa: ASSAGRITGNTIY

d_call: TRBD1
j_call: TRBJ1-1
v_call: TRBV7-2
cdr3_aa: ASSFTGGTEAF